The entry that follows covers one T cell receptor (beta chain) sequence. These data are taken from a study of blood T cell repertoires in COVID-19. Method: immunoSEQ multiplex PCR; TCRdb's copy keeps in-frame clones and lacks some. The sample includes 150,000 or so clones, about 86% of them seen just once. V dropped 5 bases and J dropped 1; count of bases not matched to a gene: 2. CDR3 length: 15 amino acids. Germline V CDR1 and CDR2: SGHAT, FQNNGV. Sequences were obtained from PBMCs or T cells enriched from blood (not recorded which). The chain couples TRBV11-2 to TRBJ2-2; the match to TRBD1 covers 9 bases. This sequence originates from a man in his forties or fifties who had recovered from COVID-19. CDR3 in amino acids: CASSKGQGNTGELFF. CDR3 bases: TGTGCCAGCAGCAAGGGACAGGGGAACACCGGGGAGCTGTTTTTT.